The present T cell receptor (beta chain) was sequenced within a study of OX40 agonist ivuxolimab in advanced cancers. Overall study: The dose-escalation cohort had hepatocellular carcinoma, melanoma, renal cell or head and neck cancer. Eligibility admitted prior anti-PD-1, anti-PD-L1 or anti-CTLA-4 therapy; 40% to 50% had some.

Study-level findings and limits: In CD8+ T cells, expanded clones were on average more numerous than in CD4+. Partly responding patients at 0.1-3.0 mg/kg showed some of the smallest clonal expansion.

On this clone: The antigen is unknown.

Method: immunoSEQ multiplex PCR; TCRdb's copy keeps in-frame clones and lacks some. This sample carries 36,000 or so clones, 80% to 85% of them seen once, and the ten largest clones take approximately 21%. With V trimmed by 4 bases and J by 2 bases, 7 bases remained unmatched. Germline-derived CDR1 and CDR2 are SGHDT and YYEEEE. This CDR3 is built from 16 residues. This rearrangement joins TRBV5-6 to TRBJ1-5; 9 positions match TRBD1. Sample: CD4+ or CD8+ T cells sorted from blood, taken in a trial of the OX40 agonist ivuxolimab. This TCR was recovered from an adult with an advanced solid tumor such as melanoma, head and neck, liver or kidney cancer. CDR3 protein: CASSVQGARRNQPQHF. CDR3 DNA sequence: TGTGCCAGCAGCGTACAGGGGGCGCGTCGCAATCAGCCCCAGCATTTT.